The clone carrying this TCR beta chain was seen once. This entry belongs to a study of CD8+ T cells in alopecia areata. Study summary: For 6 to 18 months, tofacitinib was taken, and 6 months off drug followed.

Isolated RNA was reverse transcribed into cDNA used as the sequencing template. The table came from immunoSEQ multiplex PCR; TCRdb's copy has only in-frame clones and leaves some out. The data show 95,000 to 100,000 clones, approximately 66% seen once. The treatment was: oral pan-JAK inhibitor, 5-10 mg twice daily. Collected material from alopecia areata patients comprised lesional scalp punch biopsies and peripheral blood. Germline V gives CDR1 MGHRA, CDR2 YSYEKL. V gave up 0 bases and J gave up 1 base, with 14 bases separating them. CDR3 length: 17 amino acids. The starting material was CD8+ T cells sorted from blood, obtained at week 4, from a patient treated with tofacitinib. This clonotype was obtained from a human donor with alopecia areata. The chain combines TRBV4-1 with TRBJ2-3, with D tentatively TRBD2 (5 bases). The CDR3: CASSQDVLRGGTDTQYF. CDR3 DNA: TGCGCCAGCAGCCAAGATGTTCTTCGGGGAGGCACAGATACGCAGTATTTT.